These T cell receptor beta chains were read from a single sample in a study of T cell changes during pregnancy in multiple sclerosis. Here immunoSEQ multiplex PCR was the method, and the copy in TCRdb shows in-frame clones only, minus some. This sample has 80,000 or so clones, with 94% found just once. The sample in question was peripheral blood, obtained in the second trimester of pregnancy. The receptors were sampled from a female donor in good health, enrolled as a control in a pregnancy study. Each CDR3 is given without its conserved first and last residue. D genes are given only for firm matches.

TRBV28	-	TRBJ2-7	ASSLRRSGVREQY
TRBV5-1	TRBD1	TRBJ1-2	ASSPQQGVTGYT
TRBV5-6	TRBD2	TRBJ2-3	ASSLQPGGAGTDTQY
TRBV6-6	-	TRBJ1-1	ASSPGQNTEAF
TRBV29-1	TRBD1	TRBJ2-5	SVEVGTGGALVRETQY
TRBV7-2	-	TRBJ2-1	ASSLAFEQF
TRBV5-6	TRBD1	TRBJ2-1	ASSFSFGQGVLPF
TRBV7-2	TRBD2	TRBJ2-5	ASSNRLAQETQY
TRBV7-2	TRBD2	TRBJ2-5	ASSLAGAVETQY
TRBV4-1	TRBD2	TRBJ2-5	ASSQGLAGGEETQY
TRBV2	TRBD1	TRBJ2-2	ASRARGQGATGELF
TRBV25-1	-	TRBJ2-1	ASSARQSSYNEQF
TRBV5-4	TRBD1	TRBJ2-1	ASSLRQGRGNEQF
TRBV5-1	TRBD1	TRBJ2-7	ASWDRGVPYEQY
TRBV7-8	-	TRBJ2-5	ASSPRMVGTLNLGETQY
TRBV21-1	-	TRBJ1-1	AIGWGGNTEAF
TRBV27	TRBD2	TRBJ2-3	ASSRRGVAGFTDTQY
TRBV28	TRBD1	TRBJ1-4	ASRTGAGEKLF
TRBV19	TRBD2	TRBJ2-7	ASSFGTSGYEQY
TRBV14	TRBD2	TRBJ2-1	ASSQSLWGRTSGFYINEQF
TRBV7-2	-	TRBJ2-5	ASTLRGETQY
TRBV25-1	-	TRBJ1-5	ASGTGPGQPQH
TRBV5-1	-	TRBJ1-6	ASSLDRMNNSPLH
TRBV5-4	TRBD1	TRBJ2-1	ASSPAGTGNYNEQF
TRBV11-1	-	TRBJ2-2	ASSFGQNTGELF
TRBV27	-	TRBJ1-5	ASRITGSGQPQH
TRBV27	TRBD1	TRBJ2-2	ASSDDRGFAGELF
TRBV4-1	TRBD2	TRBJ2-4	ASSPGRLVPNIQY
TRBV5-8	-	TRBJ1-2	ASSRDINYGYT
TRBV4-1	-	TRBJ2-1	ASSQDPDWYNEQF
TRBV2	-	TRBJ2-5	ASSYFEQETQY
TRBV19	-	TRBJ2-7	ASSPGHTYEQY
TRBV6-5	-	TRBJ1-2	ASSYSRRANYGYT
TRBV4-2	TRBD2	TRBJ2-1	ASSQSYIAGVFEQF
TRBV5-1	TRBD2	TRBJ2-1	ASSTMTSPNNEQF
TRBV6-6	-	TRBJ2-3	ASSRSVSTDTQY
TRBV4-1	-	TRBJ2-1	ASSQDLQDSSYNEQF
TRBV27	-	TRBJ2-3	ASRPTADTQY
TRBV30	TRBD2	TRBJ2-7	AWRPAGGPEQY
TRBV15	TRBD1	TRBJ2-1	ATSRDRQGNEQF
TRBV2	-	TRBJ2-2	ASTPPGTGELF
TRBV11-3	TRBD1	TRBJ2-7	ASSPGQGAPVQY
TRBV7-2	-	TRBJ2-5	ASSFDSQRVQY
TRBV2	-	TRBJ1-1	ASSVQLGTEAF